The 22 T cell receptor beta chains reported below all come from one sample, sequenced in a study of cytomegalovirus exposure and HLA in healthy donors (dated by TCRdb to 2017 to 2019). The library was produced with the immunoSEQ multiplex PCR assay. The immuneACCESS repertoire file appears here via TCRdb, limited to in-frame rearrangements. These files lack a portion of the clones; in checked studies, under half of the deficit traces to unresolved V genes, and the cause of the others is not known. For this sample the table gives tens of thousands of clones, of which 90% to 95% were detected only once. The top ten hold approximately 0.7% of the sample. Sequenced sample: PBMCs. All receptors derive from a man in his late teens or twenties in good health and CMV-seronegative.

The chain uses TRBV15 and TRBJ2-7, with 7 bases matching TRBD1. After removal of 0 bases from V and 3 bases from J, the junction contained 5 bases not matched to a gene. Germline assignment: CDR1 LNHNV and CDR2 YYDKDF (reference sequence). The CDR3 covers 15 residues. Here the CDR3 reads CATSRDLGTDYEQYF. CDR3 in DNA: TGTGCCACCAGCAGAGATCTTGGGACAGACTACGAGCAGTACTTC. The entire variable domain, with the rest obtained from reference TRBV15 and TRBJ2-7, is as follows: DAMVIQNPRYQVTQFGKPVTLSCSQTLNHNVMYWYQQKSSQAPKLLFHYYDKDFNNEADTPDNFQSRRPNTSFCFLDIRSPGLGDTAMYLCATSRDLGTDYEQYFGPGTRLTVT.

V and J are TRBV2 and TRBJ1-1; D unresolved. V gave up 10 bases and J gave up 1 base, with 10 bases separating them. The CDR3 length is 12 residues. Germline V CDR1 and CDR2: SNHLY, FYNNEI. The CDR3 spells CAIGDRNTEAFF. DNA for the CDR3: TGTGCCATCGGTGACCGGAACACTGAAGCTTTCTTT.

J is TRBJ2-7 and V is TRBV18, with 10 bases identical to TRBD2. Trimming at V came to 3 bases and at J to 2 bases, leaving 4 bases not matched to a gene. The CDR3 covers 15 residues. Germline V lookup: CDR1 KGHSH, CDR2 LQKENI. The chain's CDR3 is CASSPGAGGPYEQYF. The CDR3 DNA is TGTGCCAGCTCACCGGGAGCGGGAGGGCCCTACGAGCAGTACTTC.

CDR3 nucleotides: TGTGCCAGCAGCTTAGTGACTAGCTTGGTTGAGACCCAGTACTTC. It specifies CASSLVTSLVETQYF. The chain joins TRBV7-9 to TRBJ2-5; 7 positions agree with TRBD2. The ends lost 1 base at V and 5 bases at J; junction bases unmatched: 7. Germline V gene data show CDR1 as SEHNR and CDR2 as FQNEAQ (reference sequence). The CDR3 runs 15 residues.

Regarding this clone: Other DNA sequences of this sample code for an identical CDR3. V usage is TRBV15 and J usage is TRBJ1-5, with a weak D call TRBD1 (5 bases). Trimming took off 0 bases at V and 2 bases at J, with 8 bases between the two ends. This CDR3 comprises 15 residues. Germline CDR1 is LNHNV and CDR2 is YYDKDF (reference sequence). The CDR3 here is CATSRDRAGNQPQHF. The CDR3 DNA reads TGTGCCACCAGCAGAGACAGGGCTGGCAATCAGCCCCAGCATTTT.

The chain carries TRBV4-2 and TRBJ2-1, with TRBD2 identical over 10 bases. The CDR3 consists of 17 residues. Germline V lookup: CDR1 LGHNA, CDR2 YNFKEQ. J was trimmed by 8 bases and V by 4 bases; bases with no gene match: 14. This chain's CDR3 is CASSPTPTSGFGDEQFF. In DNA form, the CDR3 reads TGTGCCAGCAGCCCGACCCCGACTAGCGGGTTTGGAGATGAGCAGTTCTTC.

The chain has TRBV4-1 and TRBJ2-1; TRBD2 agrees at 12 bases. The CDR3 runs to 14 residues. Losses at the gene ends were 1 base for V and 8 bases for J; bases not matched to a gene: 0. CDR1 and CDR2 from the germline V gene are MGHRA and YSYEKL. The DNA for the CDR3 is TGCGCCAGCAGCCAAGGACTAGCGGGAGATGAGCAGTTCTTC. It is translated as CASSQGLAGDEQFF.

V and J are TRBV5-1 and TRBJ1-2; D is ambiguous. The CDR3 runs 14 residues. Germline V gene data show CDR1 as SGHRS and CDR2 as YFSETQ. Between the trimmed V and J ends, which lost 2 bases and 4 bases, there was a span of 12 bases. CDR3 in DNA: TGCGCCAGCAGCTTATCCCAGGCAGGCTATGGCTACACCTTC. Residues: CASSLSQAGYGYTF.

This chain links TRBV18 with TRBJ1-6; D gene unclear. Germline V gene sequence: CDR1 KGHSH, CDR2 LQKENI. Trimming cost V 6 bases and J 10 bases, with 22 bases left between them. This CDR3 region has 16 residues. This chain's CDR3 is CASSLTSARNLSPLHF. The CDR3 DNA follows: TGTGCCAGCTCCCTAACCTCCGCCAGGAACCTGTCACCCCTCCACTTT.

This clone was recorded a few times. CDR3 region: CASSTKTVAQETQYF. As DNA, the CDR3 is TGTGCCAGCAGTACCAAGACAGTAGCCCAAGAGACCCAGTACTTC. The rearrangement joins TRBV27 to TRBJ2-5, with D perhaps TRBD1 (5 bases). V was trimmed by 5 bases and J by 1 base, leaving 14 bases between them. Germline CDR1 reads MNHEY; CDR2 reads SMNVEV (reference sequence). The length of the CDR3 is 15 residues.

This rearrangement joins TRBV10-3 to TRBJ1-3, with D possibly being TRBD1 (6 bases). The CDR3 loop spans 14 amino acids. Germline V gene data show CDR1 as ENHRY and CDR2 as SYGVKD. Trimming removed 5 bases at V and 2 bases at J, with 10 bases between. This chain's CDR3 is CAISSQGAGNTIYF. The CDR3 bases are TGTGCCATCAGTTCACAGGGAGCTGGAAACACCATATATTTT.

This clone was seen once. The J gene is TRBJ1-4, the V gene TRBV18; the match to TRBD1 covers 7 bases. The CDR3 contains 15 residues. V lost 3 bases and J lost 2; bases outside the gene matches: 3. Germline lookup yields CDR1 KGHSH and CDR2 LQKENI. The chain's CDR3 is CASSPQGDTNEKLFF. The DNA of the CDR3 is TGTGCCAGCTCACCCCAGGGGGATACTAATGAAAAACTGTTTTTT.

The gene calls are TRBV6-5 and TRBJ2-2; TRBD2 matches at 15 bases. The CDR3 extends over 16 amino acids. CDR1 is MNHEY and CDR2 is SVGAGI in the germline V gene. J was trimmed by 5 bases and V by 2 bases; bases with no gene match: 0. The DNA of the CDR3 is TGTGCCAGCAGTTACGGACTAGCGGGGGGGACCGGGGAGCTGTTTTTT. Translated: CASSYGLAGGTGELFF.

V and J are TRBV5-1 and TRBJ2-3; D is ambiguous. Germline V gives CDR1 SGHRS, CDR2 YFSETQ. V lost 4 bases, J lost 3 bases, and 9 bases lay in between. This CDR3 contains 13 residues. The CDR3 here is CASSTVGTDTQYF. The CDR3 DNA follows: TGCGCCAGCAGCACGGTCGGGACAGATACGCAGTATTTT.

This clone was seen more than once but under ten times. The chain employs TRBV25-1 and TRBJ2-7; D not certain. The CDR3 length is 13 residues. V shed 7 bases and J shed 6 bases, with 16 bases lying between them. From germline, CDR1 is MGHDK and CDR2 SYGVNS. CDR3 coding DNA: TGTGCCAGCACCGTAGCTGGAATGGGCGAGCAGTACTTC. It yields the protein CASTVAGMGEQYF.

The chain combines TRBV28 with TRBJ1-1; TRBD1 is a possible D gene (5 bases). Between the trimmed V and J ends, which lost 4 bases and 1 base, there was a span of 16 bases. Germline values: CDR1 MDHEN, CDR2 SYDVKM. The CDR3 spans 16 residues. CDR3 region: CASSSRAGRSNTEAFF. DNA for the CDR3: TGTGCCAGCAGTTCAAGAGCGGGACGGTCGAACACTGAAGCTTTCTTT.

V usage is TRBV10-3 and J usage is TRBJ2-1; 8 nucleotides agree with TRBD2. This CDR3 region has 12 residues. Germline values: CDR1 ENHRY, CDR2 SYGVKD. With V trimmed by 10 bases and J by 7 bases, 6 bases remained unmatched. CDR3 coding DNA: TGTGCCAGCGGGAGGTCGGTGAATGAGCAGTTCTTC. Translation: CASGRSVNEQFF.

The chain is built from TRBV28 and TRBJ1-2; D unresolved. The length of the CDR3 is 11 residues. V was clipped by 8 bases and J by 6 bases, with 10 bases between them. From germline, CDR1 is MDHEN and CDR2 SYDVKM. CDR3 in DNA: TGTGCCAGCGGAGCCGAGAATGGCTACACCTTC. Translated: CASGAENGYTF.

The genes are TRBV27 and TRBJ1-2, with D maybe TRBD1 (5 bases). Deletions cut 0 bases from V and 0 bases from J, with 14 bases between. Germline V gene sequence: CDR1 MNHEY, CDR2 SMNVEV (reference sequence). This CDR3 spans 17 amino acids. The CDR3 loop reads CASSLSGEDPANYGYTF. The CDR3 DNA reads TGTGCCAGCAGTTTATCGGGGGAGGACCCAGCTAACTATGGCTACACCTTC.

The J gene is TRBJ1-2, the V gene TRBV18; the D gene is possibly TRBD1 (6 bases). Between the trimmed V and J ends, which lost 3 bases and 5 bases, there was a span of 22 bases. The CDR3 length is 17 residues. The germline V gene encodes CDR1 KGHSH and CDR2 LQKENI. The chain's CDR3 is CASSPLLKQGVEYGYTF. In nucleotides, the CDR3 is TGTGCCAGCTCACCCCTTCTAAAACAGGGCGTGGAGTATGGCTACACCTTC.

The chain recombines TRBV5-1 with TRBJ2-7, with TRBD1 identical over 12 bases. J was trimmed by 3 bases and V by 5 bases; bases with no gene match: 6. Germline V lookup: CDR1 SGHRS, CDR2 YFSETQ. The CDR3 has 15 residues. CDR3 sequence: CASSRGTGGVYEQYF. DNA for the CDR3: TGCGCCAGCAGTCGCGGGACAGGGGGCGTCTACGAGCAGTACTTC.

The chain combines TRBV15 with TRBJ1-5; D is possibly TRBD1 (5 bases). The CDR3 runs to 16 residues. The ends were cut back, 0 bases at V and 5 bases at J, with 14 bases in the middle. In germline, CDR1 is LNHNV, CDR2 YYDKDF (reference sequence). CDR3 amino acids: CATSRDLATDHQPQHF. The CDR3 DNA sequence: TGTGCCACCAGCAGAGATTTGGCGACAGACCATCAGCCCCAGCATTTT. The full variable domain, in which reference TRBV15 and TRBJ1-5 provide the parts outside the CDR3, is DAMVIQNPRYQVTQFGKPVTLSCSQTLNHNVMYWYQQKSSQAPKLLFHYYDKDFNNEADTPDNFQSRRPNTSFCFLDIRSPGLGDTAMYLCATSRDLATDHQPQHFGDGTRLSIL.